In its sample, the clone carrying this TCR beta chain was seen once. This sample was included in a study of shared clonotypes between healthy human individuals. This was a deep-level run. Sequencing used immunoSEQ multiplex PCR; TCRdb keeps in-frame clones, though not all of them. The sample has about 610,000 clones, approximately 96% seen once; the top ten hold 0.11%. Naive CD8 populations comprised CD45RO-negative cells positively selected for CCR7, excluding terminally differentiated effector memory CD45RA+ cells. The CDR3 runs to 15 residues. The germline V gene encodes CDR1 SQVTM and CDR2 ANQGSEA. Trimming removed 6 bases at V and 0 bases at J, with 15 bases between.

The sequencing input was naive CD8+ T cells sorted from blood. This TCR came from a young woman in good health. This rearrangement joins TRBV29-1 to TRBJ2-1; D is possibly TRBD1 (5 bases). The CDR3 reads CSVTGWFSSYNEQFF. For the CDR3, the DNA is TGCAGCGTCACAGGTTGGTTTTCCTCCTACAATGAGCAGTTCTTC.